This T cell receptor (beta chain) came from a study of cytomegalovirus exposure and HLA in healthy donors. Study summary: A subsequent analysis reported that the roughly 130 validation repertoires were produced on the same platform that had also been used for the approximately 700 first-cohort repertoires. General observations from the study: The authors enumerated over 150 TCR beta chains as linked to cytomegalovirus. A few CMV-associated chains were confirmed in vitro to be specific for CMV antigens. According to a subsequent analysis, TCR clusters from the first cohort were inclined to appear together in the 90 to 150 validation repertoires.

The protocol was immunoSEQ multiplex PCR, while the TCRdb copy is restricted to in-frame clones and leaves out a portion. Of roughly 150,000 clones in the sample, around 90% were seen once. As concerns this clone: Its antigen is undetermined.

This clonotype was obtained from a man between 18 and 35 years old in good health and CMV-seropositive. Sequenced material: PBMCs.

CDR3 nucleotide sequence: TGCGCCAGTTCAGGGGCAGCCAATCAGCCCCAGCATTTT. Residues: CASSGAANQPQHF. The chain couples TRBV10-2 to TRBJ1-5, with a possible D match to TRBD1 (6 bases). The CDR3 consists of 13 residues. V was trimmed by 9 bases and J by 3 bases, leaving 12 bases between them. CDR1 and CDR2 from the germline V gene are WSHSY and SAAADI.